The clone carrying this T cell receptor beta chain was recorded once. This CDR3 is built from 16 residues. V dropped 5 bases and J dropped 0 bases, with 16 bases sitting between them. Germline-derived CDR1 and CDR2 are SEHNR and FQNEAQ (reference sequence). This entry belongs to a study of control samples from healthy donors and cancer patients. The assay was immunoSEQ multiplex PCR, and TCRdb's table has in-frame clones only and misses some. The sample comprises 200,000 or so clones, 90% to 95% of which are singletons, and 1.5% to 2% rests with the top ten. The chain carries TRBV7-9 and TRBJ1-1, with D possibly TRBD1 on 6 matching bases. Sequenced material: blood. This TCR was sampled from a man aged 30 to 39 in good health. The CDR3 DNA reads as TGTGCCAGCAGCCCCCCCGGACAGCGCATGAACACTGAAGCTTTCTTT. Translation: CASSPPGQRMNTEAFF.